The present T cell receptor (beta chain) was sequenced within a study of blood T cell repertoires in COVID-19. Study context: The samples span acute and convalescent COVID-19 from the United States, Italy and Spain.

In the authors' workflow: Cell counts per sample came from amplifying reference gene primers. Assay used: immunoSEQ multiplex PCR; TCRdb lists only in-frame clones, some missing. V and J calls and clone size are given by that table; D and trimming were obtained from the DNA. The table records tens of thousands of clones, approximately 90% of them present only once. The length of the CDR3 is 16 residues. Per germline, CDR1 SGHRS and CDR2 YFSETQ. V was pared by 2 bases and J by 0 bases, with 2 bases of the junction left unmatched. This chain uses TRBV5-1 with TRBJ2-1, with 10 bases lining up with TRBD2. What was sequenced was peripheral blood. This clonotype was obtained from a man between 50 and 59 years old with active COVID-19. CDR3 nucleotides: TGCGCCAGCAGCTTTGCTAGCGGGAGCTCCTACAATGAGCAGTTCTTC. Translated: CASSFASGSSYNEQFF.